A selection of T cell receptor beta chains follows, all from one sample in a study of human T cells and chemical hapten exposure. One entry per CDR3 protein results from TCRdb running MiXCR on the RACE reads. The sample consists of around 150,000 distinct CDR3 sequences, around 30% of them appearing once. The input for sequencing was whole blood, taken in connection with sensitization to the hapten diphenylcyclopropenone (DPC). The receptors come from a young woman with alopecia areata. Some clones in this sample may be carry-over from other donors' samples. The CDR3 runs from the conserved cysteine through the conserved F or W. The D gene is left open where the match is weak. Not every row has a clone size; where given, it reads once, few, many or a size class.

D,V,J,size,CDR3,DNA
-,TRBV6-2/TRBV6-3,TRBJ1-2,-,CASSAPSYGYTF,TGTGCCAGCAGCGCGCCATCATATGGCTACACCTTC
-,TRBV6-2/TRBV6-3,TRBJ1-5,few,CASSRRDNQPQHF,TGTGCCAGCAGCCGCCGAGACAATCAGCCCCAGCATTTT
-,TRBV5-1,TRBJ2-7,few,CASSQEGGPYEQYF,TGCGCCAGCAGCCAGGAAGGCGGACCCTACGAGCAGTACTTC
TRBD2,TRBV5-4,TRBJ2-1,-,CASSPRLAGGNEQFF,TGTGCCAGCAGCCCACGGCTAGCGGGGGGCAATGAGCAGTTCTTC
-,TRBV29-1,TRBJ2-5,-,CSVQGKGETQYF,TGCAGCGTCCAGGGGAAAGGGGAGACCCAGTACTTC
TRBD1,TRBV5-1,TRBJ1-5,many,CASKAHHRGTYQPQHF,TGCGCCAGCAAAGCCCATCACAGGGGAACTTATCAGCCCCAGCATTTT
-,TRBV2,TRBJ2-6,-,CASSKEGGGANVLTF,TGTGCCAGCAGTAAGGAGGGAGGAGGGGCCAACGTCCTGACTTTC
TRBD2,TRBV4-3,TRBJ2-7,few,CASSQGLAGASYEQYF,TGCGCCAGCAGCCAAGGACTAGCGGGGGCCTCCTACGAGCAGTACTTC
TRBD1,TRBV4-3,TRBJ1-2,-,CASSQDRGGQGVYGYTF,TGCGCCAGCAGCCAAGATCGCGGTGGACAGGGCGTCTATGGCTACACCTTC
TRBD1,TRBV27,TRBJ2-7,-,CASSTGVEQYF,TGTGCCAGCAGCACAGGGGTCGAGCAGTACTTC
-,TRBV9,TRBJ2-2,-,CASSGGRGAGELFF,TGTGCCAGCAGCGGTGGTAGAGGTGCCGGGGAGCTGTTTTTT
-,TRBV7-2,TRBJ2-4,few,CASSLAVTLAKNIQYF,TGTGCCAGCAGCTTAGCGGTGACGTTAGCCAAAAACATTCAGTACTTC
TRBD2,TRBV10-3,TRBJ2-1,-,CAISEGTSGRDNEQFF,TGTGCCATCAGTGAAGGGACTAGCGGGAGGGACAATGAGCAGTTCTTC
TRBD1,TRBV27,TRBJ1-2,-,CASSTGTAWGYTF,TGTGCCAGCAGCACCGGGACAGCCTGGGGCTACACCTTC
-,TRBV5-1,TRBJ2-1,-,CASRSYGPRQFF,TGCGCCAGCAGGTCCTATGGTCCTCGGCAGTTCTTC